These T cell receptor beta chains were read from a single sample in a study of PD-L1 blockade in urothelial cancer. Clones were sequenced by immunoSEQ multiplex PCR, and TCRdb holds only the in-frame ones, with some missing. The sample contains 55,000 to 85,000 clones, roughly nine tenths of which appear only once. Sequenced here: PBMCs, sampled around atezolizumab (anti-PD-L1) treatment. The receptors were gathered from a man aged 60 to 75 with urothelial cancer. Each CDR3 is given with its conserved first and last residue. The order of the fields is D gene, V gene, CDR3 protein. D genes are given only for firm matches.

D gene: NA
V gene: TRBV27
CDR3 protein: CASSPRRESYEQYF

D gene: NA
V gene: TRBV15
CDR3 protein: CATSRDGQPQETQYF

D gene: TRBD2
V gene: TRBV9
CDR3 protein: CASSAGTSGATGELFF

D gene: NA
V gene: TRBV11-2
CDR3 protein: CASSPGRIGYTF

D gene: TRBD1
V gene: TRBV11-2
CDR3 protein: CASSRDRQSYEQYF

D gene: NA
V gene: TRBV6-5
CDR3 protein: CASSYSQKNIQYF

D gene: NA
V gene: TRBV6-5
CDR3 protein: CASSTPGRFGYTF

D gene: TRBD2
V gene: TRBV7-2
CDR3 protein: CASSSGLAGESSYEQYF

D gene: NA
V gene: TRBV7-9
CDR3 protein: CASSGVRSATYEQYF

D gene: TRBD1
V gene: TRBV5-5
CDR3 protein: CASSQGTGRETQYF

D gene: NA
V gene: TRBV7-2
CDR3 protein: CASSPSGEYNEQFF

D gene: NA
V gene: TRBV4-2
CDR3 protein: CASSQGQIFNSPLHF

D gene: NA
V gene: TRBV5-4
CDR3 protein: CASTFGGESNYGYTF

D gene: NA
V gene: TRBV10-3
CDR3 protein: CASSPETSSSYEQYF

D gene: NA
V gene: TRBV6-1
CDR3 protein: CASSRETNYGYTF

D gene: NA
V gene: TRBV7-9
CDR3 protein: CASTKQGPRETQYF

D gene: TRBD2
V gene: TRBV10-3
CDR3 protein: CAIRHTSGSTDTQYF

D gene: TRBD2
V gene: TRBV30
CDR3 protein: CAWSKTGGSYEQYF